This entry lists 26 T cell receptor beta chains sequenced from one sample in a study of T cell responses to AZD1222 COVID-19 vaccine. Libraries were prepared by immunoSEQ multiplex PCR; TCRdb keeps only in-frame clonotypes and omits some of them. This table has approximately 150,000 clones, 75% to 90% appearing once. The sample consisted of peripheral blood, taken on day 0 of AZD1222 vaccination. These receptors were collected from an adult in good health.

This chain links TRBV28 with TRBJ1-4; TRBD1 agrees at 9 bases. With 8 bases clipped from V and 5 bases from J, the junction kept 9 bases outside the gene matches. The CDR3 loop spans 15 amino acids. CDR1 MDHEN and CDR2 SYDVKM come from the germline V gene. The CDR3 coding sequence is TGTGCCAGCTATTACTCCGGGACAGGGAATGAAAAACTGTTTTTT. It specifies CASYYSGTGNEKLFF.

V and J are TRBV27 and TRBJ1-2, with D unclear. V lost 8 bases and J lost 4, with 14 bases in between. The germline CDR1 and CDR2 sequences are MNHEY and SMNVEV (reference sequence). The CDR3 runs 13 residues. CDR3 residues: CASSSGGVYGYTF. CDR3 nucleotide sequence: TGTGCCAGCTCTTCAGGTGGGGTCTATGGCTACACCTTC.

The CDR3 DNA reads TGTGCCAGCAGCGGGGGACACCGGATTGCAGATACGCAGTATTTT. Translating it yields CASSGGHRIADTQYF. This chain joins TRBV3-1 (or the pseudogene TRBV3-2) and TRBJ2-3, with D maybe TRBD1 (6 bases). Trimming took 5 bases from V and 4 from J, leaving 16 bases between them. Germline V gene sequence: CDR1 LGHDT, CDR2 YNNKEL (reference sequence). The CDR3 sequence is 15 residues long.

The rearrangement links TRBV18 to TRBJ1-2; TRBD1 aligns across 7 bases. This CDR3 region has 15 residues. Germline CDR1 and CDR2: KGHSH and LQKENI. V shed 3 bases, J shed 3 bases, and the junction held 7 bases outside the gene matches. This chain's CDR3 is CASSPRQGSDYGYTF. DNA for the CDR3: TGTGCCAGCTCACCCCGACAGGGTTCCGACTATGGCTACACCTTC.

This clone appeared once. In nucleotides, the CDR3 is TGTGCCAGCAGCTCGCGACTAGCGGGAACCTACGAGCAGTACTTC. Translating gives CASSSRLAGTYEQYF. The V and J genes are TRBV7-2 and TRBJ2-7; the match to TRBD2 covers 11 bases. Germline V CDR1 and CDR2: SGHTA, FQGNSA. This CDR3 is built from 15 residues. Losses at the gene ends were 4 bases for V and 2 bases for J; bases not matched to a gene: 4.

The rearrangement uses TRBV19 and TRBJ1-5; weak D call: TRBD1 (5 bases). The CDR3 spans 16 residues. Per germline, CDR1 LNHDA and CDR2 SQIVND (reference sequence). V lost 3 bases, J lost 1 base, and 13 bases lay in between. Here the CDR3 reads CASSIGHPSSNQPQHF. The CDR3, as DNA: TGTGCCAGTAGTATCGGACACCCTTCGAGCAATCAGCCCCAGCATTTT.

The CDR3 here is CASLETGQSYAFF. CDR3 DNA: TGTGCCAGCCTAGAGACAGGGCAGTCTTACGCTTTCTTT. This sequence joins TRBV6-5 and TRBJ1-1; 7 positions match TRBD1. V was clipped by 8 bases and J by 11 bases; unmatched bases: 14. The CDR3 covers 13 residues. Looked up from germline, CDR1 is MNHEY and CDR2 is SVGAGI.

The chain recombines TRBV7-6 with TRBJ2-7; 9 bases are a match to TRBD1. The CDR3 runs 18 residues. V shed 2 bases, J shed 0 bases, and the junction held 11 bases outside the gene matches. The germline V gene has CDR1 SGHVS and CDR2 FNYEAQ. The CDR3 DNA follows: TGTGCCAGCAGCTTAACGCAACCGGGACAGGGCTACTCCTACGAGCAGTACTTC. This gives the protein CASSLTQPGQGYSYEQYF.

The chain links TRBV25-1 to TRBJ1-4, with D hard to call. Germline-derived CDR1 and CDR2 are MGHDK and SYGVNS. This CDR3 region has 17 residues. V shed 1 base and J shed 2 bases, with 14 bases lying between them. Here the CDR3 DNA reads TGTGCCAGCAGTGAATCTACGGGCACAGCGACTAATGAAAAACTGTTTTTT. It translates to CASSESTGTATNEKLFF.

This rearrangement joins TRBV11-2 to TRBJ2-7; D is possibly TRBD1 or TRBD2 (5 bases each). Germline assignment: CDR1 SGHAT and CDR2 FQNNGV. Trimming cost V 1 base and J 2 bases, with 12 bases left between them. This CDR3 comprises 15 residues. The CDR3 region has the DNA TGTGCCAGCAGCTTAGCGGGACGACCCCCCTACGAGCAGTACTTC. This encodes CASSLAGRPPYEQYF.

Here the CDR3 reads CASSLSGNYGYTF. CDR3 coding DNA: TGTGCCAGCAGTTTAAGTGGAAACTATGGCTACACCTTC. The chain links TRBV12-3 or TRBV12-4 to TRBJ1-2; no reliable D call. The ends were cut back, 2 bases at V and 2 bases at J, with 6 bases in the middle. The CDR3 sequence is 13 residues long.

The V call is TRBV14, the J call TRBJ2-1; D call uncertain. The CDR3 has 17 residues. CDR1 and CDR2 (germline): SGHDN, FVKESK. Trimming cost V 1 base and J 10 bases, with 23 bases left between them. This CDR3 is CASSQVSGERRLREQFF. The DNA of the CDR3 is TGTGCCAGCAGCCAAGTCTCGGGCGAGAGGAGACTGCGCGAGCAGTTCTTC.

This chain connects TRBV5-6 to TRBJ1-4; TRBD1 aligns across 8 bases. This CDR3 spans 15 amino acids. The V gene end was trimmed by 0 bases and the J gene end by 5 bases; junction bases not matched to a gene: 3. CDR1 and CDR2 from the germline V gene are SGHDT and YYEEEE. The CDR3 is CASSLGSGGNEKLFF. The CDR3 region has the DNA TGTGCCAGCAGCTTGGGGTCAGGGGGCAATGAAAAACTGTTTTTT.

This chain links TRBV7-2 with TRBJ1-5, with D uncertain. Germline CDR1 and CDR2: SGHTA and FQGNSA. The CDR3 spans 13 residues. The V end was cut by 1 base, the J end by 4 bases, with 5 bases between. The CDR3 DNA follows: TGTGCCAGCAGCTTAGAAGCAAATCAGCCCCAGCATTTT. This codes for CASSLEANQPQHF.

This clone occurred once. The chain joins TRBV5-1 to TRBJ1-3, with 9 bases that match TRBD1. CDR1 is SGHRS, CDR2 YFSETQ, per germline. Trimming took 0 bases from V and 0 from J; bases not matched to a gene: 4. The CDR3 covers 17 residues. This CDR3 reads CASSLVTGGTSGNTIYF. For the CDR3, the DNA is TGCGCCAGCAGCTTGGTGACAGGGGGGACCTCTGGAAACACCATATATTTT.

This CDR3 reads CASSSTSGRAGSYGANVLTF. CDR3 sequence (DNA): TGCGCCAGCAGCTCGACTAGCGGGAGGGCCGGATCTTATGGGGCCAACGTCCTGACTTTC. The chain carries TRBV5-1 and TRBJ2-6, with 14 bases lining up with TRBD2. The junction had 11 bases not matched to a gene; V was cut back by 3 bases and J by 3 bases. The CDR3 contains 20 residues. The germline V gene encodes CDR1 SGHRS and CDR2 YFSETQ.

V usage is TRBV27 and J usage is TRBJ2-2; 11 nucleotides line up with TRBD2. Looked up from germline, CDR1 is MNHEY and CDR2 is SMNVEV (reference sequence). This CDR3 is built from 16 residues. V shed 4 bases and J 6 bases; nucleotides not matched to a gene: 7. The CDR3 here is CASSSSPLAGAGELFF. CDR3 coding DNA: TGTGCCAGCAGTTCAAGTCCACTAGCGGGAGCCGGGGAGCTGTTTTTT.

This clone was found once. The rearrangement joins TRBV27 to TRBJ2-3; no clear D gene. The CDR3 sequence is 12 residues long. Trimming took off 6 bases at V and 4 bases at J, with 8 bases between the two ends. CDR1 is MNHEY and CDR2 is SMNVEV in the germline V gene (reference sequence). The chain's CDR3 is CASRGWPDTQYF. The CDR3 DNA sequence: TGTGCCAGCAGGGGGTGGCCAGATACGCAGTATTTT.

The chain employs TRBV11-2 and TRBJ2-1; tentatively, D is TRBD2 (5 bases). CDR1 is SGHAT, CDR2 FQNNGV, per germline. Between the trimmed V and J ends, which lost 1 base and 6 bases, there was a span of 16 bases. CDR3 length equals 16 residues. The CDR3 protein is CASSLGITRVGNEQFF. The DNA for the CDR3 is TGTGCCAGCAGCTTAGGAATTACTAGGGTGGGCAATGAGCAGTTCTTC.

The gene calls are TRBV5-1 and TRBJ2-7, with D possibly TRBD1 on 6 matching bases. CDR1 and CDR2 (germline): SGHRS, YFSETQ. Trimming shortened V by 3 bases and J by 0 bases, and 13 bases separated the two germline ends. The CDR3 length is 15 residues. CDR3 nucleotides: TGCGCCAGCAGCTCCCTTGGGGGCGCCTCCTACGAGCAGTACTTC. It is translated as CASSSLGGASYEQYF.

The CDR3 sequence: CASSDPRQGLDEQFF. The CDR3 DNA reads TGTGCCAGCAGCGATCCTAGGCAGGGTCTCGATGAGCAGTTCTTC. The chain joins TRBV7-9 to TRBJ2-1, with a possible D match to TRBD1 (5 bases). V was clipped by 5 bases and J by 8 bases, with 19 bases between them. The germline CDR1 and CDR2 sequences are SEHNR and FQNEAQ (reference sequence). This CDR3 is built from 15 residues. The complete variable domain, with remaining parts taken from reference TRBV7-9 and TRBJ2-1, reads DTGVSQNPRHKITKRGQNVTFRCDPISEHNRLYWYRQTLGQGPEFLTYFQNEAQLEKSRLLSDRFSAERPKGSFSTLEIQRTEQGDSAMYLCASSDPRQGLDEQFFGPGTRLTVL.

The chain is built from TRBV18 and TRBJ2-5; 8 bases fit TRBD1. This CDR3 contains 15 residues. Trimming removed 3 bases from V and 1 base from J; junction bases left unmatched: 4. The germline V gene encodes CDR1 KGHSH and CDR2 LQKENI. In nucleotides, the CDR3 is TGTGCCAGCTCACCCCGAACAGGGGGCCAAGAGACCCAGTACTTC. This encodes CASSPRTGGQETQYF.

This chain links TRBV27 with TRBJ2-5; D is perhaps TRBD1 or TRBD2 (5 bases each). This CDR3 comprises 14 residues. V lost 7 bases and J 4 bases, leaving 16 bases between the germline ends. The germline gives CDR1 MNHEY, CDR2 SMNVEV (reference sequence). The CDR3 sequence is CASTLRGGGETQYF. The DNA for the CDR3 is TGTGCCAGCACGCTACGGGGCGGTGGAGAGACCCAGTACTTC.

V is TRBV28 and J is TRBJ1-5; 8 bases are shared with TRBD1. The CDR3 is made up of 14 amino acids. V was pared by 6 bases and J by 3 bases, with 4 bases of the junction left unmatched. Germline CDR1 and CDR2: MDHEN and SYDVKM. Here the CDR3 reads CASRVTGDNQPQHF. Here the CDR3 DNA reads TGTGCCAGCAGGGTGACAGGGGACAATCAGCCCCAGCATTTT.

This clone appeared a few times. The chain links TRBV10-2 to TRBJ1-2; TRBD1 aligns across 8 bases. In germline, CDR1 is WSHSY, CDR2 SAAADI. The CDR3 length is 15 residues. V lost 6 bases to trimming and J lost 1 base; unmatched junction nucleotides: 7. The CDR3 loop reads CASREGQGVNYGYTF. As DNA, the CDR3 is TGCGCCAGCAGGGAAGGACAGGGTGTTAACTATGGCTACACCTTC.

This chain connects TRBV19 to TRBJ2-3, with 9 positions matching TRBD1. This CDR3 comprises 14 residues. Per the germline V gene, CDR1 is LNHDA and CDR2 is SQIVND (reference sequence). V trimming: 3 bases; J trimming: 4 bases; junction bases outside the gene matches: 2. The CDR3 nucleotides read TGTGCCAGTAGTATTGGGACAGGGTCAGATACGCAGTATTTT. It specifies CASSIGTGSDTQYF.